Shown below are 20 T cell receptor beta chains from a single sample sequenced in a study of CD8+ T cells in alopecia areata. Sequencing relied on a cDNA template that was reverse transcribed from extracted RNA. Clones were read by immunoSEQ multiplex PCR, and TCRdb kept only the in-frame ones, dropping some. This table has approximately 150,000 clones, approximately 50% appearing once. Sample: CD4+ T cells sorted from blood. These receptors were obtained from a human donor with alopecia areata.

CDR3 sequence (DNA): TGCAGCGTTGAGACTCAATCGGATACGCAGTATTTT. Amino acids: CSVETQSDTQYF. This sequence joins TRBV29-1 and TRBJ2-3, with D unresolved. Germline CDR1 SQVTM, CDR2 ANQGSEA. V was trimmed by 3 bases and J by 6 bases, leaving 10 bases between them. This CDR3 is 12 amino acids long.

This clone was seen a handful of times. The chain couples TRBV28 to TRBJ2-1; no firm D call. The germline V gene has CDR1 MDHEN and CDR2 SYDVKM. Trimming shortened V by 6 bases and J by 5 bases, and 11 bases separated the two germline ends. The CDR3 loop spans 13 amino acids. CDR3 coding DNA: TGTGCCAGCAGAGGATGGAGCCACAATGAGCAGTTCTTC. Translation gives CASRGWSHNEQFF.

The table lists this clone with a few counts. Within the sample, other DNA sequences also encode this same CDR3. This chain connects TRBV29-1 to TRBJ2-7, with a tentative D call TRBD2 (5 bases). The CDR3 runs to 14 residues. Germline V CDR1 and CDR2: SQVTM, ANQGSEA. V lost 4 bases and J 0 bases, leaving 13 bases between the germline ends. CDR3 DNA sequence: TGCAGCGTTGGAAGGACGGGAAGCTCCTACGAGCAGTACTTC. Amino acids: CSVGRTGSSYEQYF.

This chain joins TRBV28 and TRBJ1-5; perhaps TRBD1 as D (6 bases). This CDR3 contains 15 residues. V gave up 2 bases and J gave up 4 bases, with 12 bases separating them. Germline CDR1 and CDR2: MDHEN and SYDVKM. In DNA form, the CDR3 reads TGTGCCAGCAGTTTAACGGGGGGCAGAAATCAGCCCCAGCATTTT. Its translation: CASSLTGGRNQPQHF.

V gene TRBV29-1 combines with J gene TRBJ1-1, with D possibly being TRBD1 (5 bases). V dropped 5 bases and J dropped 1 base, with 14 bases sitting between them. This CDR3 has 14 amino acids. Germline V lookup: CDR1 SQVTM, CDR2 ANQGSEA. The CDR3 DNA follows: TGCAGCGTTTCGGGGCGGGGGAGGAACACTGAAGCTTTCTTT. It encodes CSVSGRGRNTEAFF.

The chain employs TRBV29-1 and TRBJ1-1, with D uncertain. The ends were cut back, 4 bases at V and 6 bases at J, with 15 bases in the middle. The CDR3 totals 13 residues. CDR1 and CDR2 from the germline V gene are SQVTM and ANQGSEA. The CDR3, as DNA: TGCAGCGTTGCGGTTACCCAACGGGCTGAAGCTTTCTTT. This codes for CSVAVTQRAEAFF.

The J gene is TRBJ2-1, the V gene TRBV5-1; 7 positions agree with TRBD2. The CDR3 is made up of 15 amino acids. From germline, CDR1 is SGHRS and CDR2 YFSETQ. V was pared by 2 bases and J by 4 bases, with 6 bases of the junction left unmatched. CDR3 in DNA: TGCGCCAGCAGCTTAACCGGGACTATTTACAATGAGCAGTTCTTC. This sequence encodes CASSLTGTIYNEQFF.

The CDR3 DNA follows: TGCAGCGTTTGGGGGGGACTAGGGTATAATGAGCAGTTCTTC. Translation gives CSVWGGLGYNEQFF. This chain joins TRBV29-1 and TRBJ2-1, with TRBD2 matching 8 bases. CDR1 SQVTM and CDR2 ANQGSEA come from the germline V gene. The CDR3 totals 14 residues. Germline trimming cut 5 bases from V and 7 bases from J; bases unmatched to any gene: 10.

V usage is TRBV9 and J usage is TRBJ2-5; D is ambiguous. V was trimmed by 1 base and J by 2 bases, leaving 9 bases between them. The V gene's germline CDR1 is SGDLS and CDR2 YYNGEE. The CDR3 runs to 14 residues. CDR3 sequence (DNA): TGTGCCAGCAGCGTATTTGGAGATCAAGAGACCCAGTACTTC. Its protein product is CASSVFGDQETQYF.

Only a few counts were recorded for this clone. CDR3 nucleotide sequence: TGCAGCGTACGATCCCGGGGCTCCTACAATGAGCAGTTCTTC. It encodes CSVRSRGSYNEQFF. The chain couples TRBV29-1 to TRBJ2-1, with a weak D call TRBD2 (5 bases). V was pared by 6 bases and J by 0 bases, with 12 bases between. Germline-derived CDR1 and CDR2 are SQVTM and ANQGSEA. The CDR3 is 14 amino acids.

The V and J genes are TRBV9 and TRBJ2-4; D is possibly TRBD2 (6 bases). Trimming stripped 0 bases from V and 8 bases from J, with 12 bases between. The CDR3 runs to 14 residues. Germline CDR1 SGDLS, CDR2 YYNGEE. CDR3 in amino acids: CASSVEGGKDIQYF. Written as DNA, the CDR3 is TGTGCCAGCAGCGTAGAAGGCGGGAAGGACATTCAGTACTTC.

V gene TRBV5-1 combines with J gene TRBJ2-5, with D unclear. Trimming cost V 0 bases and J 4 bases, with 19 bases left between them. Germline V gene sequence: CDR1 SGHRS, CDR2 YFSETQ. CDR3 length: 17 amino acids. The DNA for the CDR3 is TGCGCCAGCAGCTTGGTGGTGTCGGCGGCCTCGAGAGAGACCCAGTACTTC. It is translated as CASSLVVSAASRETQYF.

The chain carries TRBV29-1 and TRBJ2-3, with 10 nucleotides matching TRBD1. V shed 7 bases, J shed 0 bases, and the junction held 10 bases outside the gene matches. The CDR3 extends over 16 amino acids. Per germline, CDR1 SQVTM and CDR2 ANQGSEA. The CDR3 nucleotides are TGCAGCGGGGGACAGGGGTTACTCTTAAGCACAGATACGCAGTATTTT. This sequence encodes CSGGQGLLLSTDTQYF.

This clone was counted only a few times. This chain links TRBV29-1 with TRBJ1-1; D may be TRBD1 (6 bases). V was clipped by 3 bases and J by 2 bases, with 10 bases between them. The CDR3 is 13 residues long. Germline CDR1 SQVTM, CDR2 ANQGSEA. The CDR3 region is CSVDQGLNTEAFF. The CDR3 region has the DNA TGCAGCGTTGACCAGGGGTTAAACACTGAAGCTTTCTTT.

A note on this clone: One end of the junction fails to match germline, which may point to a read error. The chain has TRBV4-1 and TRBJ2-2; D is tentatively TRBD1 or TRBD2 (5 bases each). This CDR3 is 12 amino acids long. Germline-derived CDR1 and CDR2 are MGHRA and YSYEKL. CDR3 sequence reads: CASSQNTGDLFF. CDR3 DNA: TGCGCCAGCAGCCAGAACACCGGGGACCTGTTTTTT.

This chain joins TRBV7-3 and TRBJ2-3, with D uncertain. From germline, CDR1 is SGHTA and CDR2 FQGTGA. The V end was cut by 5 bases, the J end by 3 bases, with 9 bases between. The CDR3 contains 13 residues. This CDR3 is CASSAPSTDTQYF. The CDR3 DNA is TGTGCCAGCAGCGCCCCCTCGACAGATACGCAGTATTTT.

The chain carries TRBV11-2 and TRBJ2-1; D remains unclear. V lost 3 bases to trimming and J lost 3 bases, with 6 bases between them. This CDR3 is built from 13 residues. CDR1 and CDR2 (germline): SGHAT, FQNNGV. CDR3 in DNA: TGTGCCAGCAGCTTGACAAGCTACAATGAGCAGTTCTTC. This gives the protein CASSLTSYNEQFF.

In DNA form, the CDR3 reads TGTGCCAGCAGTTCCAGGCTCGTCTATGGCTACACCTTC. It translates to CASSSRLVYGYTF. V and J are TRBV27 and TRBJ1-2, with unresolved D. CDR3 length equals 13 residues. The V gene lost 4 bases and the J gene lost 4 bases, with 10 bases spanning the gap. The germline V gene encodes CDR1 MNHEY and CDR2 SMNVEV (reference sequence).

The chain links TRBV27 to TRBJ2-1, with D unresolved. This CDR3 region has 15 residues. Deletions cut 8 bases from V and 2 bases from J, with 16 bases between. Germline assignment: CDR1 MNHEY and CDR2 SMNVEV (reference sequence). In DNA, the CDR3 is TGTGCCAGCGGACGCGGTGTCCAAGCCTACAATGAGCAGTTCTTC. Residues: CASGRGVQAYNEQFF.

This chain uses TRBV7-2 with TRBJ2-1; D not certain. Germline lookup yields CDR1 SGHTA and CDR2 FQGNSA. V dropped 1 base and J dropped 10 bases, with 8 bases sitting between them. The CDR3 length is 12 residues. CDR3 bases: TGTGCCAGCAGCTTAGGGGCTAGGGAGCAGTTCTTC. This translates into CASSLGAREQFF. The variable domain in full, with the rest retrieved from reference TRBV7-2 and TRBJ2-1, is GAGVSQSPSNKVTEKGKDVELRCDPISGHTALYWYRQSLGQGLEFLIYFQGNSAPDKSGLPSDRFSAERTGGSVSTLTIQRTQQEDSAVYLCASSLGAREQFFGPGTRLTVL.